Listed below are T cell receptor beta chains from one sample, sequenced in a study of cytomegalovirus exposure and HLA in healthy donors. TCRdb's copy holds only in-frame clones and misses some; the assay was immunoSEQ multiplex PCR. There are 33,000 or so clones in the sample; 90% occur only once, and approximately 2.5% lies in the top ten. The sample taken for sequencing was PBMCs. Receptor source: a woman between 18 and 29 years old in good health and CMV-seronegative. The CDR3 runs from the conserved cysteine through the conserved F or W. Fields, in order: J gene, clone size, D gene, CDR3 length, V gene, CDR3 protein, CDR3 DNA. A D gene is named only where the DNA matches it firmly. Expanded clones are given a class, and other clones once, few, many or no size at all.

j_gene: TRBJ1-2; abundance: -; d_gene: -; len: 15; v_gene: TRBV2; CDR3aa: CASSEPNRLRDGYTF; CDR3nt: TGTGCCAGCAGTGAACCGAACAGGCTTCGGGATGGCTACACCTTC
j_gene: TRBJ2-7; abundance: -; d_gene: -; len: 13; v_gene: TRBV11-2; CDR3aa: CASSSVNPYEQYF; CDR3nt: TGTGCCAGCAGCTCAGTGAACCCCTACGAGCAGTACTTC
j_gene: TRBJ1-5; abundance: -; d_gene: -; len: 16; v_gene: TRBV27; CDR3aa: CASSLFYRGADQPQHF; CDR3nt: TGTGCCAGCAGTTTATTTTACCGGGGGGCCGATCAGCCCCAGCATTTT
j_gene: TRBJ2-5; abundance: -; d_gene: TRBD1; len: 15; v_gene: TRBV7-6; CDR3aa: CASSLTGTAQETQYF; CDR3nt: TGTGCCAGCAGCCTGACCGGGACAGCCCAAGAGACCCAGTACTTC
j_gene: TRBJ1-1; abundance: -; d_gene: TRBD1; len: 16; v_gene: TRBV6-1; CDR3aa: CASREWGTGSNTEAFF; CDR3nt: TGTGCCAGCAGAGAATGGGGGACAGGGTCGAACACTGAAGCTTTCTTT
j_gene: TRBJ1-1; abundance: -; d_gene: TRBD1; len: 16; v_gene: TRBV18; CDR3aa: CASQLTGLSGGTEAFF; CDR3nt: TGTGCCAGCCAGTTAACAGGTCTCTCAGGGGGCACTGAAGCTTTCTTT
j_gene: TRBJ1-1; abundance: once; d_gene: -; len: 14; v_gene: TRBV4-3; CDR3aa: CASSQDVGNTEAFF; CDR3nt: TGCGCCAGCAGCCAAGATGTGGGCAACACTGAAGCTTTCTTT
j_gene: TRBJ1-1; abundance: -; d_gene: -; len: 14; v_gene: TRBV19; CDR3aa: CASSIPNMNTEAFF; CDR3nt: TGTGCCAGTAGTATTCCGAACATGAACACTGAAGCTTTCTTT
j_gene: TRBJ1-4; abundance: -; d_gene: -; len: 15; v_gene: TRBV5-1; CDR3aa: CASSLETGKNEKLFF; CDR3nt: TGCGCCAGCAGCTTGGAAACGGGGAAGAATGAAAAACTGTTTTTT
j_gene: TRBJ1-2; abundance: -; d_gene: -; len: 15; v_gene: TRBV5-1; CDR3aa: CASSWYTEANYGYTF; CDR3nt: TGCGCCAGCAGCTGGTATACAGAAGCTAACTATGGCTACACCTTC
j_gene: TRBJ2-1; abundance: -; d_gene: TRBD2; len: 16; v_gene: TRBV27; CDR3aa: CASRPLSGRSGNEQFF; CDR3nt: TGTGCCAGCAGGCCTCTTAGCGGGAGGAGTGGCAATGAGCAGTTCTTC
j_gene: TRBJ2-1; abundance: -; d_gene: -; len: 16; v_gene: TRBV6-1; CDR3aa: CASSELRNPRYNEQFF; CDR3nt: TGTGCCAGCAGTGAACTGAGGAACCCTAGATACAATGAGCAGTTCTTC
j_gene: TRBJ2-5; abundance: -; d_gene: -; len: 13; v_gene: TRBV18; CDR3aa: CASSPSLQGGQYF; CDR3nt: TGTGCCAGCTCACCATCACTCCAGGGGGGCCAGTACTTC
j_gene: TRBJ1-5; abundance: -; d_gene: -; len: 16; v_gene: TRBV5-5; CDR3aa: CASSLVWGRVAQPQHF; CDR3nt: TGTGCCAGCAGCTTGGTATGGGGGCGCGTGGCTCAGCCCCAGCATTTT
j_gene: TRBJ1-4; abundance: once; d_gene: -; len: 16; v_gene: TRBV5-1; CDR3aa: CASSLDSSGSREKLFF; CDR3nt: TGCGCCAGCAGCTTGGACTCCTCGGGATCTAGGGAAAAACTGTTTTTT
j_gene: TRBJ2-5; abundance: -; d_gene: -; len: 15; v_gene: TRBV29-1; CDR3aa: CSVVRPGLGGETQYF; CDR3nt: TGCAGCGTTGTACGCCCGGGACTGGGGGGAGAGACCCAGTACTTC
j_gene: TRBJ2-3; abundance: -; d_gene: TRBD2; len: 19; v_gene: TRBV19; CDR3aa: CASSPGGTSDKVPTDTQYF; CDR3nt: TGTGCCAGTAGCCCAGGCGGGACTAGCGATAAAGTACCCACAGATACGCAGTATTTT
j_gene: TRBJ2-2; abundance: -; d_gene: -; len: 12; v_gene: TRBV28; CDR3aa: CASRPGPGELFF; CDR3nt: TGTGCCAGCAGGCCAGGGCCCGGGGAGCTGTTTTTT
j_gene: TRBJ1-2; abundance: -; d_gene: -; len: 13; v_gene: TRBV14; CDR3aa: CASSQSVPEGYTF; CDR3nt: TGTGCCAGCAGCCAAAGTGTACCGGAGGGCTACACCTTC
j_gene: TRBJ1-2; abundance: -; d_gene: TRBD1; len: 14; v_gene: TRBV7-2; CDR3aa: CASSDDRGGYGYTF; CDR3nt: TGTGCCAGCAGCGACGACAGGGGGGGGTATGGCTACACCTTC
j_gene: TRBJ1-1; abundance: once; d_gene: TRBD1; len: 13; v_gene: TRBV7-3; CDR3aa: CASSFTGEAEAFF; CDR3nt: TGTGCCAGCAGCTTTACAGGGGAAGCTGAAGCTTTCTTT
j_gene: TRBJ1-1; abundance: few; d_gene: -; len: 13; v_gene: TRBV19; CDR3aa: CATGGLMNTEAFF; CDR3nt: TGTGCCACCGGGGGGCTAATGAACACTGAAGCTTTCTTT
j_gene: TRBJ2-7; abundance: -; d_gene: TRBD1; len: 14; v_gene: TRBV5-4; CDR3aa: CASSFGQGGYEQYF; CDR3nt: TGTGCCAGCAGCTTCGGACAGGGGGGCTACGAGCAGTACTTC
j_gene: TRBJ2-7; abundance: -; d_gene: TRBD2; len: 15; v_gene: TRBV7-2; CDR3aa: CASTPTSGSGGEQYF; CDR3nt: TGTGCCAGCACCCCGACTAGCGGGAGTGGAGGCGAGCAGTACTTC
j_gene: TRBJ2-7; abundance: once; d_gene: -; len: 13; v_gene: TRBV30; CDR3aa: CAWSSDSFYEQYF; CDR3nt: TGTGCCTGGAGTTCTGACAGCTTCTACGAGCAGTACTTC
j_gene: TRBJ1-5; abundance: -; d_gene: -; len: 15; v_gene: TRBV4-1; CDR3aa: CASSQDWGRAQPQHF; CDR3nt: TGCGCCAGCAGCCAAGACTGGGGCAGGGCTCAGCCCCAGCATTTT
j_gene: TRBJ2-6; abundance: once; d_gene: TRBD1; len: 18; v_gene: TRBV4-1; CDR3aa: CASSMGQGARSGANVLTF; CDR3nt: TGCGCCAGCAGCATGGGGCAGGGGGCGCGCTCTGGGGCCAACGTCCTGACTTTC
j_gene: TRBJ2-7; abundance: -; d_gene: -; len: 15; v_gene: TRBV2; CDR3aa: CASRGASGSPYEQYF; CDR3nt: TGTGCCAGCAGAGGGGCCAGCGGGTCTCCCTACGAGCAGTACTTC
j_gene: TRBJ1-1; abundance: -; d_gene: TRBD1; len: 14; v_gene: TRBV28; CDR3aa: CASSLRTGRTEAFF; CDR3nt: TGTGCCAGCAGTTTAAGGACAGGGCGAACTGAAGCTTTCTTT
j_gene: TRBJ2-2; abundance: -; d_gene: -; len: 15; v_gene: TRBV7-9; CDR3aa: CASSLGQTNTGELFF; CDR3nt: TGTGCCAGCAGCTTAGGGCAGACGAACACCGGGGAGCTGTTTTTT
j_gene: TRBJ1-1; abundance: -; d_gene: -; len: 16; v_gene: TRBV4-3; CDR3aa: CASSQDLIDMNTEAFF; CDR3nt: TGCGCCAGCAGCCAAGATCTTATAGATATGAACACTGAAGCTTTCTTT
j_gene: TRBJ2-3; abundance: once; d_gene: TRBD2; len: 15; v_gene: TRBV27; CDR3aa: CASSDRTSDTDTQYF; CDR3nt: TGTGCCAGCAGTGACCGGACTAGCGACACAGATACGCAGTATTTT
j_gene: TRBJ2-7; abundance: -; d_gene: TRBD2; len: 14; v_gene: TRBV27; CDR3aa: CASSYSGRSAEQYF; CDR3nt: TGTGCCAGCAGTTATAGCGGGAGGTCGGCCGAGCAGTACTTC
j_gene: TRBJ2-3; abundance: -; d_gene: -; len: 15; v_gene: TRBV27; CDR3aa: CASSWRRVGTDTQYF; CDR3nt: TGTGCCAGCAGTTGGCGGAGGGTGGGCACAGATACGCAGTATTTT
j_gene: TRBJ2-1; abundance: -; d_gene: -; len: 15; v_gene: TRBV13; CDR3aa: CASSLGLASYNEQFF; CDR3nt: TGTGCCAGCAGCTTAGGACTAGCCTCCTACAATGAGCAGTTCTTC
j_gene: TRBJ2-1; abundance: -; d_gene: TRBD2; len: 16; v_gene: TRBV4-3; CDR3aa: CASSPHGTSGSHEQFF; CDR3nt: TGCGCCAGCAGCCCGCATGGGACTAGCGGGAGCCATGAGCAGTTCTTC